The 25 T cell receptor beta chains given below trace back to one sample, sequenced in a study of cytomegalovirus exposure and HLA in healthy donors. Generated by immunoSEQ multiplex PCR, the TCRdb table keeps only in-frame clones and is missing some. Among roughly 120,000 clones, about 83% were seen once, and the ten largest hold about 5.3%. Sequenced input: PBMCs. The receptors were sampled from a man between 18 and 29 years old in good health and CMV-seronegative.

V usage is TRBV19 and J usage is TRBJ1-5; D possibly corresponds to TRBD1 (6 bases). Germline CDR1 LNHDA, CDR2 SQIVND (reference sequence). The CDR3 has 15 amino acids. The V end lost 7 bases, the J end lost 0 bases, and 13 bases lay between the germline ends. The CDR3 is CASTVGGGSNQPQHF. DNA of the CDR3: TGTGCCAGTACCGTTGGGGGCGGTAGCAATCAGCCCCAGCATTTT. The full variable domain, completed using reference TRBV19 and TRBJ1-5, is DGGITQSPKYLFRKEGQNVTLSCEQNLNHDAMYWYRQDPGQGLRLIYYSQIVNDFQKGDIAEGYSVSREKKESFPLTVTSAQKNPTAFYLCASTVGGGSNQPQHFGDGTRLSIL.

In DNA, the CDR3 is TGCGCCAGCAGTCGGGTCCAAGAGACCCAGTACTTC. Protein sequence: CASSRVQETQYF. This sequence joins TRBV5-1 and TRBJ2-5; D gene ambiguous. Per germline, CDR1 SGHRS and CDR2 YFSETQ. The V and J ends lost 5 bases and 1 base respectively, with 6 bases between them. The CDR3 contains 12 residues. The full variable domain, its missing parts supplied by reference TRBV5-1 and TRBJ2-5, is KAGVTQTPRYLIKTRGQQVTLSCSPISGHRSVSWYQQTPGQGLQFLFEYFSETQRNKGNFPGRFSGRQFSNSRSEMNVSTLELGDSALYLCASSRVQETQYFGPGTRLLVL.

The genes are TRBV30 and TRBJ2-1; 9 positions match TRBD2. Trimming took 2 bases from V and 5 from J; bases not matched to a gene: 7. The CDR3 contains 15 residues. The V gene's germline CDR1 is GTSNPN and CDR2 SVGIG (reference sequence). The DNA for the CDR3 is TGTGCCTGGAGTTCTTGGGGCGGGGGGGACAATGAGCAGTTCTTC. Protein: CAWSSWGGGDNEQFF.

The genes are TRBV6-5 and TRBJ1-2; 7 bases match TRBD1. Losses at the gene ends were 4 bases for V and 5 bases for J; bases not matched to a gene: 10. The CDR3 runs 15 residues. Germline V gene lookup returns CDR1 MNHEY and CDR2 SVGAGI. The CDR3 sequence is CASSSDRESWYGYTF. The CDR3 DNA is TGTGCCAGCAGTTCCGACAGGGAATCTTGGTATGGCTACACCTTC.

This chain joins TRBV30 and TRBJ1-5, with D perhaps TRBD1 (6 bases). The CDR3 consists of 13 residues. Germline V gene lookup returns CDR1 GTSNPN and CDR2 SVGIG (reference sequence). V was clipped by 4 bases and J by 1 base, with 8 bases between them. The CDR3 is CAWNDRSNQPQHF. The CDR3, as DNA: TGTGCCTGGAATGACAGGAGCAATCAGCCCCAGCATTTT.

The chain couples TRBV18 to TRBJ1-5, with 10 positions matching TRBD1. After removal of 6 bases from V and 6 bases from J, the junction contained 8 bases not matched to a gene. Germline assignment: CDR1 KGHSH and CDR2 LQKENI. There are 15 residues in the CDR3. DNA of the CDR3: TGTGCCAGCTCCCTCGGGGACAGGGGTAGTCAGCCCCAGCATTTT. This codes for CASSLGDRGSQPQHF.

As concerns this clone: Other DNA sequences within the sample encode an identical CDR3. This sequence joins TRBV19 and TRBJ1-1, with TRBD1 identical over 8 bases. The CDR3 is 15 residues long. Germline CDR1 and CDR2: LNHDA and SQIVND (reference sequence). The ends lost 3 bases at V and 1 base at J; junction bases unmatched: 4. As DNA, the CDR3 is TGTGCCAGTAGTATCCGCGGACAGGGGAACACTGAAGCTTTCTTT. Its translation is CASSIRGQGNTEAFF.

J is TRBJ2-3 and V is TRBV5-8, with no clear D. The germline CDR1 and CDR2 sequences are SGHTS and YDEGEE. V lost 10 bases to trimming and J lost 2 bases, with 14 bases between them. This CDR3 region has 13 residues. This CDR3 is CAPVFVATDTQYF. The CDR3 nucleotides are TGTGCCCCCGTCTTTGTGGCCACAGATACGCAGTATTTT.

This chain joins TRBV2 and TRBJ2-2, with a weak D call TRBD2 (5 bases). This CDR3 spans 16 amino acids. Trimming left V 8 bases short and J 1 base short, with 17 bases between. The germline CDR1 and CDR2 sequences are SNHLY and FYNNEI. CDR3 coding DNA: TGTGCCAGCGGCAGAGGGCGACTCAAGAACACCGGGGAGCTGTTTTTT. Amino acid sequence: CASGRGRLKNTGELFF.

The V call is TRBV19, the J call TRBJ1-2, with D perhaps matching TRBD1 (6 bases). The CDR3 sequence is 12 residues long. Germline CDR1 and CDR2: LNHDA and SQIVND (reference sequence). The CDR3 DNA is TGTGCTTCTACAGGGATTAACTATGGCTACACCTTC. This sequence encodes CASTGINYGYTF.

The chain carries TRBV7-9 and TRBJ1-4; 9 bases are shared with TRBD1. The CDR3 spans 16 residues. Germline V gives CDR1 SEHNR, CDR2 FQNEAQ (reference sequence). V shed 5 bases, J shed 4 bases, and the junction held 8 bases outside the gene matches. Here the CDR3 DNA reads TGTGCCAGCAGCCCGGAGGGACAGGGCATTAATGAAAAACTGTTTTTT. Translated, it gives CASSPEGQGINEKLFF.

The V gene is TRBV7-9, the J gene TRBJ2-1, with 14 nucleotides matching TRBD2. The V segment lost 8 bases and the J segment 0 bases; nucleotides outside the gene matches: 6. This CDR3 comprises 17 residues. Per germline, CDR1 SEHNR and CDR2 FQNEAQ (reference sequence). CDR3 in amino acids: CASGGLAGEVSYNEQFF. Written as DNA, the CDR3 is TGTGCCAGCGGGGGACTAGCGGGAGAAGTCTCCTACAATGAGCAGTTCTTC.

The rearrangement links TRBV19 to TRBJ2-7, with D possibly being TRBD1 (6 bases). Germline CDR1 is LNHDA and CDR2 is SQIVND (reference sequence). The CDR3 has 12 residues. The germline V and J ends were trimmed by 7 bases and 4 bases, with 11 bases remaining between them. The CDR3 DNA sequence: TGTGCCAGTAAGGGGGTGGGGTACGAGCAGTACTTC. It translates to CASKGVGYEQYF.

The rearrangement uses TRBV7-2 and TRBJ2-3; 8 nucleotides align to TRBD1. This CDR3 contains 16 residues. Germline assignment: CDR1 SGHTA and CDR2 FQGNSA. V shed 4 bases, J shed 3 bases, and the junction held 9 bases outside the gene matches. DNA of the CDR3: TGTGCCAGCAGCTCAGAACAGGGGGTGAGGACAGATACGCAGTATTTT. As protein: CASSSEQGVRTDTQYF. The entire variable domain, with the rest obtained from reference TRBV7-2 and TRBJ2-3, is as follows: GAGVSQSPSNKVTEKGKDVELRCDPISGHTALYWYRQSLGQGLEFLIYFQGNSAPDKSGLPSDRFSAERTGGSVSTLTIQRTQQEDSAVYLCASSSEQGVRTDTQYFGPGTRLTVL.

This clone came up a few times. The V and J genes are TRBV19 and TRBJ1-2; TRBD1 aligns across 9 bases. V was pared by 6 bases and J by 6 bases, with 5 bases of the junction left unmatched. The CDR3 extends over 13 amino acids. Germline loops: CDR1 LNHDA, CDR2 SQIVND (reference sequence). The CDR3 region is CASSNWTGDGYTF. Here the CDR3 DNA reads TGTGCCAGTAGCAACTGGACAGGGGATGGCTACACCTTC.

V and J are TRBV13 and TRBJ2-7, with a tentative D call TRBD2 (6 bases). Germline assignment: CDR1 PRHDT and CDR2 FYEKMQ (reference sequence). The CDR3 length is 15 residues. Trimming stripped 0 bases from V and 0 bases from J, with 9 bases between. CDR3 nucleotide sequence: TGTGCCAGCAGCTTAGGCGTCGGGAGCTCCTACGAGCAGTACTTC. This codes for CASSLGVGSSYEQYF. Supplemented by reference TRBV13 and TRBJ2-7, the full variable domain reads AAGVIQSPRHLIKEKRETATLKCYPIPRHDTVYWYQQGPGQDPQFLISFYEKMQSDKGSIPDRFSAQQFSDYHSELNMSSLELGDSALYFCASSLGVGSSYEQYFGPGTRLTVT.

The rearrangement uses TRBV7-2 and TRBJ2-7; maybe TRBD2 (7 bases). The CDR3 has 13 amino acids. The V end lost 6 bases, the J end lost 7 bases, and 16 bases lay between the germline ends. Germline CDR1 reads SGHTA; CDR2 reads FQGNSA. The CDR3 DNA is TGTGCCAGCAGTATTGGGGGGGCCTGGGAGCAGTACTTC. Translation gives CASSIGGAWEQYF. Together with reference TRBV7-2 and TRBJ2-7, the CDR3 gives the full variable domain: GAGVSQSPSNKVTEKGKDVELRCDPISGHTALYWYRQSLGQGLEFLIYFQGNSAPDKSGLPSDRFSAERTGGSVSTLTIQRTQQEDSAVYLCASSIGGAWEQYFGPGTRLTVT.

The CDR3 nucleotides are TGTGCCAGCAGCTTAGGAGTTTGGGCTGACACTGAAGCTTTCTTT. It specifies CASSLGVWADTEAFF. The chain couples TRBV11-2 to TRBJ1-1; D is unclear. The CDR3 sequence is 15 residues long. The germline CDR1 and CDR2 sequences are SGHAT and FQNNGV. V dropped 1 base and J dropped 3 bases, with 12 bases sitting between them. Based on the CDR3 plus reference TRBV11-2 and TRBJ1-1, the full variable domain is EAGVAQSPRYKIIEKRQSVAFWCNPISGHATLYWYQQILGQGPKLLIQFQNNGVVDDSQLPKDRFSAERLKGVDSTLKIQPAKLEDSAVYLCASSLGVWADTEAFFGQGTRLTVV.

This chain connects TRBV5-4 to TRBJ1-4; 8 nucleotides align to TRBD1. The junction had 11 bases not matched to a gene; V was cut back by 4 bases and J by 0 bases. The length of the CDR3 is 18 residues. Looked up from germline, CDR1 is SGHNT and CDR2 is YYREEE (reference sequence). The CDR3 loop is CASSPNSGQGATNEKLFF. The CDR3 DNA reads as TGTGCCAGCAGCCCGAATAGTGGACAGGGAGCAACTAATGAAAAACTGTTTTTT.

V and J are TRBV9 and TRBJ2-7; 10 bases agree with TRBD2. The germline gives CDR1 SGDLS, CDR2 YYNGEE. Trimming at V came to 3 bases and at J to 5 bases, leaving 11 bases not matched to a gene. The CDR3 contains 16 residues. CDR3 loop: CASSAGGSGRINEQYF. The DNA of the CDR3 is TGTGCCAGCAGCGCCGGTGGTAGCGGGAGGATCAACGAGCAGTACTTC.

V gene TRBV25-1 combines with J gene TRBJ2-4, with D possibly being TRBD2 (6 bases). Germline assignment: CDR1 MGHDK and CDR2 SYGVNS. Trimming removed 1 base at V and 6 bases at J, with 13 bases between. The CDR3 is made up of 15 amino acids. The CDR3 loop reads CASSELWGGRNIQYF. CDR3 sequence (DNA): TGTGCCAGCAGTGAATTGTGGGGAGGAAGAAACATTCAGTACTTC.

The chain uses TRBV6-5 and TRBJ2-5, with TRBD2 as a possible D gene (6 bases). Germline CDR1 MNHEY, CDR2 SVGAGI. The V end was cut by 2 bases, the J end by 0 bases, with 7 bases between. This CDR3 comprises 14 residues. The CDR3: CASSYERDQETQYF. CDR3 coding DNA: TGTGCCAGCAGTTACGAGCGGGACCAAGAGACCCAGTACTTC.

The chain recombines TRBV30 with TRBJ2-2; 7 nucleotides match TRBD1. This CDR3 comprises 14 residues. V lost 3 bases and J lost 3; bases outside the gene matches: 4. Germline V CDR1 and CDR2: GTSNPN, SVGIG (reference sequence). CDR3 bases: TGTGCCTGGAGCCAGACAGGGTACACCGGGGAGCTGTTTTTT. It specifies CAWSQTGYTGELFF. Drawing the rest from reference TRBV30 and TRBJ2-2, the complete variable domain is SQTIHQWPATLVQPVGSPLSLECTVEGTSNPNLYWYRQAAGRGLQLLFYSVGIGQISSEVPQNLSASRPQDRQFILSSKKLLLSDSGFYLCAWSQTGYTGELFFGEGSRLTVL.

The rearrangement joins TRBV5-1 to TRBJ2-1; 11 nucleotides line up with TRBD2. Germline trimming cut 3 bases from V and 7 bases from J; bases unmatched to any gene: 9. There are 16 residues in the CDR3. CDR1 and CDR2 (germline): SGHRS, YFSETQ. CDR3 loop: CASSSTSGAAKNEQFF. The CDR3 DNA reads TGCGCCAGCAGCTCGACTAGCGGGGCAGCTAAGAATGAGCAGTTCTTC. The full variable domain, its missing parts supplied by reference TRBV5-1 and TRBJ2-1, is KAGVTQTPRYLIKTRGQQVTLSCSPISGHRSVSWYQQTPGQGLQFLFEYFSETQRNKGNFPGRFSGRQFSNSRSEMNVSTLELGDSALYLCASSSTSGAAKNEQFFGPGTRLTVL.

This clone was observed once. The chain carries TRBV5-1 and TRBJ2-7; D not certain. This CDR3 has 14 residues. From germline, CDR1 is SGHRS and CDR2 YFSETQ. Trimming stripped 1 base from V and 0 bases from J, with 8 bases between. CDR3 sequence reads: CASSLYWSSYEQYF. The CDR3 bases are TGCGCCAGCAGCTTGTATTGGAGCTCCTACGAGCAGTACTTC. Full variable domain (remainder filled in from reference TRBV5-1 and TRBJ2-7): KAGVTQTPRYLIKTRGQQVTLSCSPISGHRSVSWYQQTPGQGLQFLFEYFSETQRNKGNFPGRFSGRQFSNSRSEMNVSTLELGDSALYLCASSLYWSSYEQYFGPGTRLTVT.